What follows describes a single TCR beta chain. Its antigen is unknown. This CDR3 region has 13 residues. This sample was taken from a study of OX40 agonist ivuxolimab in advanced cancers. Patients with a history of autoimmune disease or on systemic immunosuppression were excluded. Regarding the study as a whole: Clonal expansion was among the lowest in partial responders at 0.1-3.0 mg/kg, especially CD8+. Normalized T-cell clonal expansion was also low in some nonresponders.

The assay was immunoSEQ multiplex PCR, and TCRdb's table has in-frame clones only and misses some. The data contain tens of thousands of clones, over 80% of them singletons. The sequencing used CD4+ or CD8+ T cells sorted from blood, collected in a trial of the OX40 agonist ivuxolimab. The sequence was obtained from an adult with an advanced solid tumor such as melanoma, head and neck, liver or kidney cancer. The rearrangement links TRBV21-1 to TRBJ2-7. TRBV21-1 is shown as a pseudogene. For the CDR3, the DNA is TGTGCCAGCAGCAAAGCGCCGCCCTACGAGCAGTACTTC. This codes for CASSKAPPYEQYF.